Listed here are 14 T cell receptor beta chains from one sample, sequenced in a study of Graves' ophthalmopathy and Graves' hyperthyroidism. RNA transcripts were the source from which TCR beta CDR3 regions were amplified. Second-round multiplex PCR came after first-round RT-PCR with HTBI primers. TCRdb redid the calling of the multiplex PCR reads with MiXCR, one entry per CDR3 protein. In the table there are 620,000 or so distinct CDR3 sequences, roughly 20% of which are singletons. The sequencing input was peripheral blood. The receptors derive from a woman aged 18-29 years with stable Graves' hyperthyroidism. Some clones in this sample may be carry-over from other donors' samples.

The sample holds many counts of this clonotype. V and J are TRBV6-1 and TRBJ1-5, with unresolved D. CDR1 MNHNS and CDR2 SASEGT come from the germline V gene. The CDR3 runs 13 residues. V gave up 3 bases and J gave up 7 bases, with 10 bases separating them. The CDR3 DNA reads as TGTGCCAGCAGTGACAGGCTTGGACAGCCCCAGCATTTT. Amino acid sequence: CASSDRLGQPQHF.

CDR3 protein: CASSWTGTSGRQGLGTQYF. As DNA, the CDR3 is TGCGCCAGCAGCTGGACCGGGACTAGCGGGAGGCAGGGTTTGGGGACCCAGTACTTC. This chain joins TRBV5-1 and TRBJ2-5, with 15 bases fitting TRBD2. CDR3 length: 19 residues. Germline trimming cut 3 bases from V and 7 bases from J; bases unmatched to any gene: 16. CDR1 is SGHRS, CDR2 YFSETQ, per germline.

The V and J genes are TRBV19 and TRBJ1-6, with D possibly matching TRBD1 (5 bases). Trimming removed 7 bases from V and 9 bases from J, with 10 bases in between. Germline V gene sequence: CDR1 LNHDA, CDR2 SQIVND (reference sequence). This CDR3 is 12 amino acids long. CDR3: CASKGILSPLHF. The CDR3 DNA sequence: TGTGCCAGTAAGGGGATCCTTTCACCCCTCCACTTT.

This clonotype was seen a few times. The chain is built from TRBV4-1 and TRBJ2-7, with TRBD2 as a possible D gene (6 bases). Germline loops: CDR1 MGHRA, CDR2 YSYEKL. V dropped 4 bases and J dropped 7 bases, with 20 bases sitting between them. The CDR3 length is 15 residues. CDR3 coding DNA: TGCGCCAGCAGCCCCCTCGGGAGAACAGTCGGGGAGCAGTACTTC. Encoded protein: CASSPLGRTVGEQYF.

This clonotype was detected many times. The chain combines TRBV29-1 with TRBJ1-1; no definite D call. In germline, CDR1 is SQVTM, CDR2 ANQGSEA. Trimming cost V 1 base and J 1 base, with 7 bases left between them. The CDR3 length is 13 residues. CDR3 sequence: CSVEGTQNTEAFF. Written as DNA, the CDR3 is TGCAGCGTTGAAGGCACCCAGAACACTGAAGCTTTCTTT.

DNA of the CDR3: TGTGCCAGCAGCTTAGGGTGGACAGGGGTCAAAGAGCAGTACTTC. Protein: CASSLGWTGVKEQYF. The chain combines TRBV13 with TRBJ2-7, with 9 positions matching TRBD1. The CDR3 runs to 15 residues. Germline V gene lookup returns CDR1 PRHDT and CDR2 FYEKMQ (reference sequence). The V segment lost 0 bases and the J segment 7 bases; nucleotides outside the gene matches: 7.

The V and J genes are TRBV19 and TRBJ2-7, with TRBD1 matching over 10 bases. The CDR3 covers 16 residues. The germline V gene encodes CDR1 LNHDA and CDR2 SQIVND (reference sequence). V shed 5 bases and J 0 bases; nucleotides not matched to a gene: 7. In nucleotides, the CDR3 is TGTGCCAGTAGTGTGCCGGGACAGGGGTTCTCCTACGAGCAGTACTTC. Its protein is CASSVPGQGFSYEQYF.

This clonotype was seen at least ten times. CDR3 nucleotide sequence: TGTGCCAGCAGTCCGCAGGCTACCACGGGACAGCCCCAGCATTTT. This encodes CASSPQATTGQPQHF. The chain has TRBV12-3 or TRBV12-4 and TRBJ1-5; D is unresolved. CDR3 size: 15 residues. Trimming removed 5 bases at V and 7 bases at J, with 18 bases between.

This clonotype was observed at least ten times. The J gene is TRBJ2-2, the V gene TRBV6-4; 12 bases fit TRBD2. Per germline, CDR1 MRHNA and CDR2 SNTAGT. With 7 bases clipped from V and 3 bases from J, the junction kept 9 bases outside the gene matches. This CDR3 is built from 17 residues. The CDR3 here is CASTPTSGSSHTGELFF. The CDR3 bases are TGTGCCAGCACTCCGACTAGCGGGAGTTCCCACACCGGGGAGCTGTTTTTT.

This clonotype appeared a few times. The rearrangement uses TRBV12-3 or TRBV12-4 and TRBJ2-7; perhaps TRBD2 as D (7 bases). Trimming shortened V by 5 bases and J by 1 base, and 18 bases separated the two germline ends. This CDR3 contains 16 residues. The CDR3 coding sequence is TGTGCCAGCAGTCTGGGGGCGGGGGTAAAATCCTACGAGCAGTACTTC. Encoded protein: CASSLGAGVKSYEQYF.

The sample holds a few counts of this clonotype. DNA of the CDR3: TGTGCCAGCAGTACCATCTTTCGGAATCAGCCCCAGCATTTT. Protein: CASSTIFRNQPQHF. The J gene is TRBJ1-5, the V gene TRBV12-3 or TRBV12-4; D gene uncertain. There are 14 residues in the CDR3. Trimming stripped 5 bases from V and 4 bases from J, with 12 bases between.

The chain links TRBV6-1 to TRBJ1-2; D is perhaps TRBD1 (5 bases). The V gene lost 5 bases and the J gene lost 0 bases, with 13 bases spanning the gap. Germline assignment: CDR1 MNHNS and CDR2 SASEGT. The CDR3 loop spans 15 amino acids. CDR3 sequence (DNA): TGTGCCAGCAGTCCAGGGACTGGAGCTAACTATGGCTACACCTTC. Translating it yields CASSPGTGANYGYTF.

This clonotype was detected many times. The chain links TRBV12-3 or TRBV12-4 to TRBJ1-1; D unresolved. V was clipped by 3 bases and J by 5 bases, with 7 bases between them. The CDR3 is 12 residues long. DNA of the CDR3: TGTGCCAGCAGTTTGCCTCTAACTGAAGCTTTCTTT. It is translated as CASSLPLTEAFF.

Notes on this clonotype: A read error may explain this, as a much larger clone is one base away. The CDR3 reads CASSFYPVQNTGAFF. The CDR3 coding sequence is TGTGCCAGCAGCTTTTACCCAGTTCAGAACACTGGAGCTTTCTTT. This chain joins TRBV11-2 and TRBJ1-1, with no clear D. The CDR3 spans 15 residues. Germline-derived CDR1 and CDR2 are SGHAT and FQNNGV.